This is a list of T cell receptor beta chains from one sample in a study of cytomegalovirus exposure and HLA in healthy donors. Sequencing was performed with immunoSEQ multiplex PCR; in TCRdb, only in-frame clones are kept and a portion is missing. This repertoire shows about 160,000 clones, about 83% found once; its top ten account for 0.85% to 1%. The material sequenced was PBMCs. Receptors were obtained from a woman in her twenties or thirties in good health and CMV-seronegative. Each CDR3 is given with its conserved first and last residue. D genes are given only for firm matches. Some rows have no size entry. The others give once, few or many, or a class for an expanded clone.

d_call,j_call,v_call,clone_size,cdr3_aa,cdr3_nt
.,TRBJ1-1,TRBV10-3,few,CAILTEQGTNTEAFF,TGTGCCATCCTAACGGAACAGGGAACGAACACTGAAGCTTTCTTT
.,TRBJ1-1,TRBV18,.,CASSPNGGEAFF,TGTGCCAGCTCACCCAACGGGGGTGAAGCTTTCTTT
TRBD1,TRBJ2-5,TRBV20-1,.,CSTGEETQYF,TGCAGTACAGGGGAAGAGACCCAGTACTTC
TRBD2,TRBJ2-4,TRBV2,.,CASSWGGAKNIQYF,TGTGCCAGCAGTTGGGGGGGGGCCAAAAACATTCAGTACTTC
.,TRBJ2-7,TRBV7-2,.,CASSSEGGANYEQYF,TGTGCCAGCAGCTCCGAAGGCGGGGCAAACTACGAGCAGTACTTC
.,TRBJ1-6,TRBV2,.,CASSGGSYNSPLHF,TGTGCCAGCAGTGGCGGCTCCTATAATTCACCCCTCCACTTT
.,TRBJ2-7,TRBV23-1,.,CASRPGVVSAYF,TGCGCCAGCAGGCCGGGAGTAGTCTCCGCGTACTTC
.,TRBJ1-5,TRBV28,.,CASSQGGSQNQPQHF,TGTGCCAGCTCCCAGGGTGGGTCCCAAAATCAGCCCCAGCATTTT
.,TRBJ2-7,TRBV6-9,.,CASSRDTLLYEQYF,TGTGCCAGCAGCCGGGACACCCTCCTGTACGAGCAGTACTTC
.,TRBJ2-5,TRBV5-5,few,CASSFHRVVGGQETQYF,TGTGCCAGCAGCTTTCATCGGGTCGTAGGGGGCCAAGAGACCCAGTACTTC
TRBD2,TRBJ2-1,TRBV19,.,CASSIRGGHEQFF,TGTGCCAGTAGTATTAGGGGAGGGCATGAGCAGTTCTTC
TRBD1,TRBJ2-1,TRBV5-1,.,CASRNGQGHNEQFF,TGCGCCAGCAGGAACGGACAGGGACACAATGAGCAGTTCTTC
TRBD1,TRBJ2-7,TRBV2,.,CASSEALQGAGEQYF,TGTGCCAGCAGTGAAGCGCTTCAGGGGGCGGGTGAGCAGTACTTC
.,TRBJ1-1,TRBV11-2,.,CASSFQGLNTEAFF,TGTGCCAGCAGCTTTCAGGGGTTGAACACTGAAGCTTTCTTT
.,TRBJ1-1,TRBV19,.,CASSTRGMSTEAFF,TGTGCCAGTAGTACCCGGGGAATGAGCACTGAAGCTTTCTTT
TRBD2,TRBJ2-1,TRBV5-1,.,CASSAGLAGATYNEQFF,TGCGCCAGCAGCGCCGGACTAGCGGGGGCGACTTACAATGAGCAGTTCTTC
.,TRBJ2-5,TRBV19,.,CASSIDPRNKQETQYF,TGTGCCAGTAGTATAGATCCCAGAAACAAACAAGAGACCCAGTACTTC
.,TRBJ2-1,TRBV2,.,CASSYGQGGAASSYNEQFF,TGTGCCAGCAGTTACGGACAGGGAGGGGCGGCTAGCTCCTACAATGAGCAGTTCTTC
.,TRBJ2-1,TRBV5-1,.,CASSLGVYEQFF,TGCGCCAGCAGCTTGGGTGTCTATGAGCAGTTCTTC
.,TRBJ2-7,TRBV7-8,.,CASSSQGVWQYF,TGTGCCAGCAGCTCGCAGGGTGTTTGGCAGTACTTC
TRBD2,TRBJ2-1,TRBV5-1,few,CASSPGTTQPEQFF,TGCGCCAGCAGCCCCGGGACTACTCAGCCTGAGCAGTTCTTC
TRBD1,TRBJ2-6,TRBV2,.,CASRFGTGSGANVLTF,TGTGCCAGCAGATTCGGGACAGGGTCTGGGGCCAACGTCCTGACTTTC
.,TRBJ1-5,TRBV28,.,CASSLGGGGVGQPQHF,TGTGCCAGCAGTTTAGGGGGAGGGGGGGTTGGACAGCCCCAGCATTTT
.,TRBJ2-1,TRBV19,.,CASRGGAGNEQFF,TGTGCCAGTAGGGGGGGGGCTGGCAATGAGCAGTTCTTC
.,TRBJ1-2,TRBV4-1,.,CASSRQDSYTF,TGCGCCAGCAGCCGACAGGATAGCTACACCTTC
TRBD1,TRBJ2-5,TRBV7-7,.,CASSRQGEETQYF,TGTGCCAGCAGTCGACAGGGGGAAGAGACCCAGTACTTC
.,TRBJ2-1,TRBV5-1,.,CASSPTQGLTGNNEQFF,TGCGCCAGCAGCCCCACCCAGGGATTAACAGGGAACAATGAGCAGTTCTTC
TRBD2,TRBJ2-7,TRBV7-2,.,CASSPTAGVNYEQYF,TGTGCCAGCAGCCCTACGGCGGGAGTTAACTACGAGCAGTACTTC
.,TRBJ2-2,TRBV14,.,CASSQDLVGGRTGELFF,TGTGCCAGCAGCCAAGATTTAGTGGGGGGGCGCACCGGGGAGCTGTTTTTT
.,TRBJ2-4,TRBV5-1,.,CASSQQGPSNIQHF,TGCGCCAGCAGCCAGCAGGGGCCGTCGAACATTCAGCACTTC
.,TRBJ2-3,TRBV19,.,CASSIRGSNTQYF,TGTGCCAGTAGTATAAGGGGCTCAAATACGCAGTATTTT